This entry concerns a single T cell receptor beta chain. This sample is drawn from a study of blood T cell repertoires in COVID-19. Study-wide context: COVID-19 samples, acute and convalescent, were from the United States, Italy and Spain. The cDNA or gDNA used as material had been derived from T cells, B-cell-depleted T cells, or PBMCs.

Original data processing: Estimated nucleated cell counts came from reference gene primer amplification. Clones were read by immunoSEQ multiplex PCR, and TCRdb kept only the in-frame ones, dropping some. The V and J calls and clone size are taken from that table; D and trimming were inferred from the DNA. The sample records about 110,000 clones, around 80% being singletons. This CDR3 region has 11 residues. CDR1 is SQVTM, CDR2 ANQGSEA, per germline. V gave up 6 bases and J gave up 6 bases, with 12 bases separating them. The genes are TRBV29-1 and TRBJ2-7; D is unresolved. This receptor was taken from a woman aged 80 or over with acute or convalescent COVID-19. Sequencing was carried out using peripheral blood. The CDR3 nucleotides are TGCAGCGTAAGACACGCCTCCGAGCAGTACTTC. As protein: CSVRHASEQYF.